One sample yielded the 6 T cell receptor beta chains listed below, sequenced in a study of blood T cell repertoires in COVID-19. Assay used: immunoSEQ multiplex PCR; TCRdb lists only in-frame clones, some missing. The sample yields approximately 22,000 clones, just over 90% seen once. Material for sequencing was peripheral blood. The receptors come from a man between 65 and 85 years old with active COVID-19.

The V call is TRBV3-1 (or the pseudogene TRBV3-2), the J call TRBJ2-5; tentatively, D is TRBD2 (5 bases). CDR1 LGHDT and CDR2 YNNKEL come from the germline V gene (reference sequence). Trimming removed 4 bases from V and 1 base from J, with 19 bases in between. CDR3 size: 17 residues. The CDR3 bases are TGTGCCAGCAGCCCATTCGGGTTAGCGCAGCCCCAAGAGACCCAGTACTTC. This encodes CASSPFGLAQPQETQYF.

This clone was detected only once. The chain carries TRBV7-9 and TRBJ2-1; no clear D. Germline CDR1 SEHNR, CDR2 FQNEAQ (reference sequence). The CDR3 totals 15 residues. V was trimmed by 1 base and J by 0 bases, leaving 7 bases between them. The CDR3 is CASSLVEISYNEQFF. CDR3 DNA: TGTGCCAGCAGCTTAGTTGAGATCTCCTACAATGAGCAGTTCTTC.

The chain employs TRBV9 and TRBJ2-7, with 8 bases identical to TRBD2. Per the germline V gene, CDR1 is SGDLS and CDR2 is YYNGEE. The CDR3 totals 16 residues. V dropped 1 base and J dropped 5; count of bases not matched to a gene: 11. CDR3 loop: CASSVFTGGPKNEQYF. The DNA of the CDR3 is TGTGCCAGCAGCGTATTTACGGGAGGGCCGAAAAACGAGCAGTACTTC.

This clone was counted a few times. The chain carries TRBV19 and TRBJ2-7, with 7 nucleotides matching TRBD1. V trimming: 4 bases; J trimming: 4 bases; junction bases outside the gene matches: 10. This CDR3 spans 15 amino acids. Germline CDR1 and CDR2: LNHDA and SQIVND (reference sequence). This CDR3 reads CASSRDSPGQYEQYF. In DNA form, the CDR3 reads TGTGCCAGTAGTAGGGATTCTCCGGGACAGTACGAGCAGTACTTC.

The chain has TRBV7-9 and TRBJ1-4, with a possible D match to TRBD1 (6 bases). CDR1 and CDR2 from the germline V gene are SEHNR and FQNEAQ (reference sequence). V was shortened by 6 bases and J by 10 bases, with 24 bases between the two germline ends. The length of the CDR3 is 16 residues. The CDR3 DNA sequence: TGTGCCAGCAGTACGACTGCGGACACAGGGCTTGGAAAACTGTTTTTT. The encoded protein is CASSTTADTGLGKLFF.

This clone appeared a single time. The chain combines TRBV5-1 with TRBJ2-2; D might be TRBD2 (6 bases). There are 15 residues in the CDR3. Looked up from germline, CDR1 is SGHRS and CDR2 is YFSETQ. V lost 7 bases to trimming and J lost 6 bases, with 19 bases between them. In nucleotides, the CDR3 is TGCGCCAGCTCCTCAACGGCGGGGCAGGCCGGGGAGCTGTTTTTT. This encodes CASSSTAGQAGELFF.